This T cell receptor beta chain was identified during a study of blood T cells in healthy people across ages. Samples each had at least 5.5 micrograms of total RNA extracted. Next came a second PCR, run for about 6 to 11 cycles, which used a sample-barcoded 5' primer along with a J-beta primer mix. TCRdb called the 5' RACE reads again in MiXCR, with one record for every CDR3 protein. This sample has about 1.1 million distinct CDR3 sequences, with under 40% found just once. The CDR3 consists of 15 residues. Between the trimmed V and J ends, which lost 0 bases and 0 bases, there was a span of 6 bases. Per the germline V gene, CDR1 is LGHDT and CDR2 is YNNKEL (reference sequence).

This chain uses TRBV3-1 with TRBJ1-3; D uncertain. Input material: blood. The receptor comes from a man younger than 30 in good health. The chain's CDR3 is CASSQDWDSGNTIYF. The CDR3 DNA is TGTGCCAGCAGCCAAGATTGGGACTCTGGAAACACCATATATTTT.